This T cell receptor (beta chain) was retrieved from a study of blood T cells in healthy people across ages. Study-wide results and limits: With age, beta diversity per million T cells declined roughly linearly, significantly by 40.

This clonotype was recorded a few times. The antigen remains undetermined. PCR was performed a second time for roughly 6 to 12 cycles using a sample-barcoded 5' primer and a J-beta primer mix. All cDNA molecules were each tagged by a template-switch adaptor with 12 random nucleotides. TCRdb passed the 5' RACE reads through MiXCR, listing each CDR3 protein once. The table includes about 1.8 million distinct CDR3 sequences, around 48% detected once. The V gene's germline CDR1 is SQVTM and CDR2 ANQGSEA. This CDR3 comprises 13 residues. V was trimmed by 4 bases and J by 4 bases, leaving 12 bases between them.

Sequencing input: blood. This sequence joins TRBV29-1 and TRBJ2-3; no clear D. This sequence originates from a woman aged 40 to 50 in good health. The CDR3 nucleotides read TGCAGCGTTGCTGCTAGATTGGCAGATACGCAGTATTTT. Its protein product is CSVAARLADTQYF.